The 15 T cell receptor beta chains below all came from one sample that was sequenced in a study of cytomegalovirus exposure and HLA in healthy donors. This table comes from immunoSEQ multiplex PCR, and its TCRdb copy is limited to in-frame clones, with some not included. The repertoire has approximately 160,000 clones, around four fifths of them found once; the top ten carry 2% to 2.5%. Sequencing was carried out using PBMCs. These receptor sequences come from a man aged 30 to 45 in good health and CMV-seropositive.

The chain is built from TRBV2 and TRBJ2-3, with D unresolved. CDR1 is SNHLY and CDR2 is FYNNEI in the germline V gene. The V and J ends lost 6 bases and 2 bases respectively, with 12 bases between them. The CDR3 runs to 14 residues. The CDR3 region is CASRGHSNTDTQYF. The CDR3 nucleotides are TGTGCCAGCAGGGGTCATAGCAACACAGATACGCAGTATTTT.

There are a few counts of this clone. This CDR3 is CATSPGQDSYEQYF. The CDR3 nucleotides read TGTGCCACCTCTCCGGGACAGGATTCCTACGAGCAGTACTTC. The V and J genes are TRBV10-3 and TRBJ2-7; 8 nucleotides line up with TRBD1. After removal of 10 bases from V and 1 base from J, the junction contained 9 bases not matched to a gene. The CDR3 is 14 residues long. Germline CDR1 ENHRY, CDR2 SYGVKD.

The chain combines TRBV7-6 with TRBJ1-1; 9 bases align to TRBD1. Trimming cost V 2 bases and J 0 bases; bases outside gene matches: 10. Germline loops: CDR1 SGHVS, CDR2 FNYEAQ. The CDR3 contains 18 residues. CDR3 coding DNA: TGTGCCAGCAGCTTACCCCTCGGACAGGGGTGGATGAACACTGAAGCTTTCTTT. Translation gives CASSLPLGQGWMNTEAFF.

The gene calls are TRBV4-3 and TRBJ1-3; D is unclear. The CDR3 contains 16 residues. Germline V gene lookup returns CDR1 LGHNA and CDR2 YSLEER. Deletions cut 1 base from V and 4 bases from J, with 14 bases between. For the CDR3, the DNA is TGCGCCAGCAGCCAAGGCGGCTCGTTCCAGGGAAACACCATATATTTT. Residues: CASSQGGSFQGNTIYF.

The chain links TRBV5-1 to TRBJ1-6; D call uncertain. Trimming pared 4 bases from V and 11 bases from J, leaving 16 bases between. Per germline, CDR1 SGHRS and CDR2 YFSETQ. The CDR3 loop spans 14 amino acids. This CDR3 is CASSQADLRTPLHF. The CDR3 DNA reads TGCGCCAGCAGCCAGGCGGACTTACGGACACCCCTCCACTTT.

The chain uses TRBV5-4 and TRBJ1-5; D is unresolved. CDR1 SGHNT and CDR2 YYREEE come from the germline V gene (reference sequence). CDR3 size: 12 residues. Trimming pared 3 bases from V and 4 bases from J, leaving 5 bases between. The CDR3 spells CASSSPNQPQHF. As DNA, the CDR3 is TGTGCCAGCAGCTCCCCGAATCAGCCCCAGCATTTT.

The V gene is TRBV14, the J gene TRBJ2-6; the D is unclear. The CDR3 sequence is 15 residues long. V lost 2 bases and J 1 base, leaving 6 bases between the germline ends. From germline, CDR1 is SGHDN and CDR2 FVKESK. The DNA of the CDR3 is TGTGCCAGCAGCCAATTCAGGTCTGGGGCCAACGTCCTGACTTTC. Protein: CASSQFRSGANVLTF.

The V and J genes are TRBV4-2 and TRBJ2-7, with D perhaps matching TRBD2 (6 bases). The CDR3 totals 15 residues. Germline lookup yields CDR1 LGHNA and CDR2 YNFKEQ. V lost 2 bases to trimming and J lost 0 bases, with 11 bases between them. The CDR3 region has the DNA TGTGCCAGCAGCCAAAGGGCGGGAAGCTCCTACGAGCAGTACTTC. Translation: CASSQRAGSSYEQYF.

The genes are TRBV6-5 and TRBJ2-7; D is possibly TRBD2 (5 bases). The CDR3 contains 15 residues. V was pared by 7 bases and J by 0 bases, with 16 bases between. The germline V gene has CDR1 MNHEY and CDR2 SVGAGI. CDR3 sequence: CASKGSAHSSYEQYF. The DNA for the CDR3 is TGTGCCAGCAAGGGTAGCGCCCACAGCTCCTACGAGCAGTACTTC.

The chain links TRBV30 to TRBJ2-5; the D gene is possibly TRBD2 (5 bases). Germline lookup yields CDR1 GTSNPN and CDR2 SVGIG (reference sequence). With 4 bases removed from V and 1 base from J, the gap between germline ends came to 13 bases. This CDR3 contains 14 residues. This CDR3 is CAWTNGLTQETQYF. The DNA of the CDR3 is TGTGCCTGGACAAATGGACTGACCCAAGAGACCCAGTACTTC.

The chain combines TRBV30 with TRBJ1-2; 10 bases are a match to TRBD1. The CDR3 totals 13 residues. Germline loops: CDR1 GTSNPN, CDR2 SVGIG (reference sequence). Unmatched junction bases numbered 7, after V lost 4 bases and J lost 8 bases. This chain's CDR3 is CAWIRDRGAGYTF. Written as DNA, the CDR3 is TGTGCCTGGATCCGGGACAGGGGAGCGGGCTACACCTTC.

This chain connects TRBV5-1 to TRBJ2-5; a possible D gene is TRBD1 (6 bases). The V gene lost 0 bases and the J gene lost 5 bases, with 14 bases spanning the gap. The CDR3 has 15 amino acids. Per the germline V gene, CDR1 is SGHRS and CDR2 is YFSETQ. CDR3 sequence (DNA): TGCGCCAGCAGCTTGGCCCAGGGGATGGTGGAGACCCAGTACTTC. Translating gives CASSLAQGMVETQYF.

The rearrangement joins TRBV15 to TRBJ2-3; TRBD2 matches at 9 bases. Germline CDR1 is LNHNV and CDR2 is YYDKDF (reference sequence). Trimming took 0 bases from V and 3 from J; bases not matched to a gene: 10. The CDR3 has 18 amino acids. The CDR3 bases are TGTGCCACCAGCAGAGATGTTATTGCGGGGGGGATGACAGATACGCAGTATTTT. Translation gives CATSRDVIAGGMTDTQYF.

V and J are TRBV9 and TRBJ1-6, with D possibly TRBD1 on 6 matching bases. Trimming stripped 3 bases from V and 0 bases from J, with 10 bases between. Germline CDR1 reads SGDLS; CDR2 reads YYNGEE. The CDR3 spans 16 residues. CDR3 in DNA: TGTGCCAGCAGCGAACAGGGCCACTCCTATAATTCACCCCTCCACTTT. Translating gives CASSEQGHSYNSPLHF.

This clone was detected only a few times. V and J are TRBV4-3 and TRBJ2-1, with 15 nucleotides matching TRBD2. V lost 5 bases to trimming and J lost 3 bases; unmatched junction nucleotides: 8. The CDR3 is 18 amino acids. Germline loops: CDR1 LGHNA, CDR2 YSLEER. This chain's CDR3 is CASSKGLAGGAYYNEQFF. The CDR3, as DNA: TGCGCCAGCAGCAAGGGACTAGCGGGGGGTGCTTACTACAATGAGCAGTTCTTC.